These 29 T cell receptor beta chains were all obtained from the same sample, sequenced in a study of blood T cell repertoires in COVID-19. Sequencing used immunoSEQ multiplex PCR; TCRdb keeps in-frame clones, though not all of them. The sample comprises 65,000 to 95,000 clones, around nine tenths of which are singletons, and 9% to 15% rests with the top ten. Sequenced input: peripheral blood. The receptors were sampled from a man in his 70s with active or convalescent COVID-19.

The chain joins TRBV11-2 to TRBJ1-2; maybe TRBD1 (5 bases). This CDR3 comprises 15 residues. V was pared by 2 bases and J by 4 bases, with 14 bases between. Germline V gives CDR1 SGHAT, CDR2 FQNNGV. CDR3 in amino acids: CASSLLPGGVYGYTF. The CDR3 nucleotides read TGTGCCAGCAGCTTATTGCCGGGGGGAGTCTATGGCTACACCTTC. Together with reference TRBV11-2 and TRBJ1-2, the CDR3 gives the full variable domain: EAGVAQSPRYKIIEKRQSVAFWCNPISGHATLYWYQQILGQGPKLLIQFQNNGVVDDSQLPKDRFSAERLKGVDSTLKIQPAKLEDSAVYLCASSLLPGGVYGYTFGSGTRLTVV.

V gene TRBV30 combines with J gene TRBJ2-7, with TRBD1 identical over 9 bases. The CDR3 is 14 residues long. The ends lost 2 bases at V and 4 bases at J; junction bases unmatched: 6. Germline V gene data show CDR1 as GTSNPN and CDR2 as SVGIG (reference sequence). The CDR3 coding sequence is TGTGCCTGGAGTCTGGGACAGGGAGTATACGAGCAGTACTTC. This sequence encodes CAWSLGQGVYEQYF.

This chain uses TRBV12-5 with TRBJ1-5; D is perhaps TRBD1 (6 bases). V was cut by 1 base and J by 0 bases, with 16 bases left in between. The germline V gene has CDR1 LGHNT and CDR2 FRNRAP. This CDR3 has 18 residues. The chain's CDR3 is CASGLARQDPYSNQPQHF. As DNA, the CDR3 is TGTGCTAGTGGTTTGGCCCGACAGGACCCTTATAGCAATCAGCCCCAGCATTTT.

In this sample, this clone turned up a few times. CDR3 bases: TGTGCCATCAGTGGACAGGGGGATTCACCCCTCCACTTT. This codes for CAISGQGDSPLHF. This chain connects TRBV10-3 to TRBJ1-6; 9 nucleotides agree with TRBD1. The CDR3 has 13 amino acids. The V gene end was trimmed by 4 bases and the J gene end by 8 bases; junction bases not matched to a gene: 0. Germline CDR1 is ENHRY and CDR2 is SYGVKD.

The V call is TRBV20-1, the J call TRBJ2-7; 10 bases match TRBD1. The CDR3 consists of 11 residues. Germline CDR1 DFQATT, CDR2 SNEGSKA (reference sequence). The CDR3 nucleotides read TGCAGGACCGGGACAGGGGACGAGCAGTACTTC. Protein product: CRTGTGDEQYF.

The chain is built from TRBV5-5 and TRBJ1-1; D is unclear. The V gene lost 1 base and the J gene lost 0 bases, with 10 bases spanning the gap. This CDR3 has 15 amino acids. Germline V gene sequence: CDR1 SGHKS, CDR2 YYEKEE (reference sequence). The CDR3 nucleotides are TGTGCCAGCAGCTTGCGGGTTCCGATGAACACTGAAGCTTTCTTT. Translation: CASSLRVPMNTEAFF.

This chain links TRBV9 with TRBJ1-1; possibly TRBD1 for D (5 bases). The CDR3 contains 14 residues. Germline-derived CDR1 and CDR2 are SGDLS and YYNGEE. V dropped 0 bases and J dropped 6 bases, with 12 bases sitting between them. CDR3: CASSVGRQSSEAFF. The CDR3 DNA reads as TGTGCCAGCAGCGTAGGGCGACAGTCCTCTGAAGCTTTCTTT.

The chain links TRBV27 to TRBJ2-5, with TRBD2 matching over 9 bases. Germline V gene lookup returns CDR1 MNHEY and CDR2 SMNVEV (reference sequence). V trimming: 0 bases; J trimming: 2 bases; junction bases outside the gene matches: 13. This CDR3 contains 19 residues. The DNA of the CDR3 is TGTGCCAGCAGTTTATCCCAGGGAGAGCGGGGGGTATATCAAGAGACCCAGTACTTC. This gives the protein CASSLSQGERGVYQETQYF.

V usage is TRBV19 and J usage is TRBJ2-1, with 12 bases that match TRBD2. V lost 7 bases and J lost 4; bases outside the gene matches: 5. The CDR3 sequence is 15 residues long. Germline V CDR1 and CDR2: LNHDA, SQIVND (reference sequence). CDR3 coding DNA: TGTGCCAGTACCCCTAGCGGGGGGGATTACAATGAGCAGTTCTTC. Its protein product is CASTPSGGDYNEQFF.

The J gene is TRBJ1-5, the V gene TRBV19, with TRBD1 identical over 11 bases. This CDR3 region has 16 residues. Looked up from germline, CDR1 is LNHDA and CDR2 is SQIVND (reference sequence). The V and J ends lost 3 bases and 3 bases, in that order; junction bases with no gene match: 4. The CDR3 DNA sequence: TGTGCCAGTAGTATTGGGACAGGGGGTGTCAATCAGCCCCAGCATTTT. It translates to CASSIGTGGVNQPQHF.

V and J are TRBV7-4 and TRBJ1-5; D is ambiguous. The CDR3 extends over 13 amino acids. Germline V gene data show CDR1 as SGHVT and CDR2 as SQSDAQ. V shed 5 bases and J shed 7 bases, with 12 bases lying between them. Here the CDR3 reads CASSRRGGQPQHF. CDR3 sequence (DNA): TGTGCCAGCAGCCGCAGAGGAGGCCAGCCCCAGCATTTT.

The chain couples TRBV28 to TRBJ1-3; D remains ambiguous. Germline-derived CDR1 and CDR2 are MDHEN and SYDVKM. The CDR3 sequence is 13 residues long. The ends were cut back, 2 bases at V and 4 bases at J, with 6 bases in the middle. The CDR3 region is CASSLGLGNTIYF. For the CDR3, the DNA is TGTGCCAGCAGTTTAGGGCTAGGAAACACCATATATTTT.

The J gene is TRBJ1-3, the V gene TRBV7-9; 10 bases are a match to TRBD1. CDR1 SEHNR and CDR2 FQNEAQ come from the germline V gene (reference sequence). The CDR3 is 14 residues long. J was trimmed by 8 bases and V by 5 bases; bases with no gene match: 6. CDR3: CASSRGTGADTIYF. The CDR3 region has the DNA TGTGCCAGCAGCAGAGGGACAGGGGCGGACACCATATATTTT. Complete variable domain (other parts from reference TRBV7-9 and TRBJ1-3): DTGVSQNPRHKITKRGQNVTFRCDPISEHNRLYWYRQTLGQGPEFLTYFQNEAQLEKSRLLSDRFSAERPKGSFSTLEIQRTEQGDSAMYLCASSRGTGADTIYFGEGSWLTVV.

The genes are TRBV5-8 and TRBJ1-2; D is unresolved. Germline V gene lookup returns CDR1 SGHTS and CDR2 YDEGEE. The CDR3 sequence is 14 residues long. Trimming removed 0 bases from V and 2 bases from J, with 8 bases in between. The CDR3 loop is CASSLGRRNYGYTF. For the CDR3, the DNA is TGTGCCAGCAGCTTGGGTCGGAGAAACTATGGCTACACCTTC.

The chain couples TRBV18 to TRBJ1-2; TRBD1 agrees at 11 bases. Germline V gene data show CDR1 as KGHSH and CDR2 as LQKENI. The V gene end was trimmed by 2 bases and the J gene end by 6 bases; junction bases not matched to a gene: 2. This CDR3 comprises 14 residues. CDR3 nucleotides: TGTGCCAGCTCACCAGGGACAGGGGGAAATGGCTACACCTTC. As protein: CASSPGTGGNGYTF.

The chain joins TRBV15 to TRBJ2-7, with TRBD1 matching over 9 bases. The germline CDR1 and CDR2 sequences are LNHNV and YYDKDF (reference sequence). The trim removed 8 bases at V and 5 bases at J, leaving 4 bases unmatched. There are 12 residues in the CDR3. The CDR3 region has the DNA TGTGCCACCTGGGACAGGGTGCACGAGCAGTACTTC. This sequence encodes CATWDRVHEQYF.

V usage is TRBV19 and J usage is TRBJ1-1; 9 nucleotides match TRBD1. The length of the CDR3 is 15 residues. After removal of 0 bases from V and 9 bases from J, the junction contained 8 bases not matched to a gene. In germline, CDR1 is LNHDA, CDR2 SQIVND (reference sequence). CDR3 in amino acids: CASSIDRGTGSQAFF. The CDR3 region has the DNA TGTGCCAGTAGTATAGATCGCGGGACAGGGTCCCAAGCTTTCTTT. Combining the CDR3 with reference TRBV19 and TRBJ1-1 gives the whole variable domain DGGITQSPKYLFRKEGQNVTLSCEQNLNHDAMYWYRQDPGQGLRLIYYSQIVNDFQKGDIAEGYSVSREKKESFPLTVTSAQKNPTAFYLCASSIDRGTGSQAFFGQGTRLTVV.

The chain joins TRBV7-6 to TRBJ1-1, with 9 bases matching TRBD1. The germline V gene has CDR1 SGHVS and CDR2 FNYEAQ. J lost 7 bases, V lost 5 bases, and 5 bases had no gene match. This CDR3 comprises 13 residues. The CDR3 here is CASSQGQGNEAFF. CDR3 bases: TGTGCCAGCAGCCAGGGACAGGGTAATGAAGCTTTCTTT.

This clone was detected only once. The chain links TRBV18 to TRBJ1-2; 7 bases agree with TRBD1. The CDR3 has 15 amino acids. Germline loops: CDR1 KGHSH, CDR2 LQKENI. V lost 3 bases to trimming and J lost 4 bases; unmatched junction nucleotides: 8. As DNA, the CDR3 is TGTGCCAGCTCACCCGATACAGGGGTTCGCTATGGCTACACCTTC. Its translation is CASSPDTGVRYGYTF. The variable domain in full, completed from reference TRBV18 and TRBJ1-2, reads NAGVMQNPRHLVRRRGQEARLRCSPMKGHSHVYWYRQLPEEGLKFMVYLQKENIIDESGMPKERFSAEFPKEGPSILRIQQVVRGDSAAYFCASSPDTGVRYGYTFGSGTRLTVV.

The rearrangement links TRBV27 to TRBJ1-1; possible D gene TRBD1, 5 bases. V gave up 1 base and J gave up 1 base, with 13 bases separating them. Germline V lookup: CDR1 MNHEY, CDR2 SMNVEV (reference sequence). The CDR3 length is 16 residues. The CDR3 coding sequence is TGTGCCAGCAGTTTATTTGGGGGGAGGGAGAACACTGAAGCTTTCTTT. This encodes CASSLFGGRENTEAFF.

V is TRBV11-2 and J is TRBJ1-1; TRBD1 agrees at 10 bases. Per germline, CDR1 SGHAT and CDR2 FQNNGV. The CDR3 runs 13 residues. V shed 6 bases and J 4 bases; nucleotides not matched to a gene: 2. The chain's CDR3 is CASSWDRGTEAFF. The CDR3 nucleotides read TGTGCCAGCAGTTGGGACAGGGGCACTGAAGCTTTCTTT. The full variable domain, completed using reference TRBV11-2 and TRBJ1-1, is EAGVAQSPRYKIIEKRQSVAFWCNPISGHATLYWYQQILGQGPKLLIQFQNNGVVDDSQLPKDRFSAERLKGVDSTLKIQPAKLEDSAVYLCASSWDRGTEAFFGQGTRLTVV.

A single count supports this clone. The V and J genes are TRBV5-1 and TRBJ1-4; D gene uncertain. Trimming left V 0 bases short and J 4 bases short, with 13 bases between. CDR3 length: 16 amino acids. Germline V gene lookup returns CDR1 SGHRS and CDR2 YFSETQ. CDR3 DNA: TGCGCCAGCAGCTTGGCCGGTCCCTGGAGTAATGAAAAACTGTTTTTT. As protein: CASSLAGPWSNEKLFF.

V gene TRBV29-1 combines with J gene TRBJ1-4, with 7 bases identical to TRBD1. CDR1 and CDR2 (germline): SQVTM, ANQGSEA. Unmatched junction bases numbered 7, after V lost 7 bases and J lost 8 bases. The CDR3 contains 12 residues. CDR3 sequence: CSAGQPHEKLFF. In nucleotides, the CDR3 is TGCAGCGCGGGACAGCCACACGAAAAACTGTTTTTT.

V is TRBV19 and J is TRBJ2-2, with a weak D call TRBD2 (6 bases). The CDR3 is 13 amino acids. Germline lookup yields CDR1 LNHDA and CDR2 SQIVND (reference sequence). V shed 5 bases and J shed 4 bases, with 8 bases lying between them. CDR3 protein: CASSLTSTGELFF. CDR3 in DNA: TGTGCCAGTAGTCTGACTAGCACCGGGGAGCTGTTTTTT.

This clone was seen a single time. The chain uses TRBV30 and TRBJ1-6, with D maybe TRBD1 (6 bases). Germline values: CDR1 GTSNPN, CDR2 SVGIG (reference sequence). CDR3 length equals 17 residues. The V end was cut by 2 bases, the J end by 0 bases, with 14 bases between. This chain's CDR3 is CAWSPDRTSSYNSPLHF. The CDR3 nucleotides are TGTGCCTGGAGTCCCGACAGGACGAGCTCCTATAATTCACCCCTCCACTTT.

The gene calls are TRBV7-2 and TRBJ2-7, with D perhaps matching TRBD2 (5 bases). Per germline, CDR1 SGHTA and CDR2 FQGNSA. The V end lost 5 bases, the J end lost 1 base, and 21 bases lay between the germline ends. The CDR3 covers 17 residues. Written as DNA, the CDR3 is TGTGCCAGCAGCCCCGGAACCGGACTGGGCCATTCCTACGAGCAGTACTTC. It specifies CASSPGTGLGHSYEQYF. The whole variable domain, remainder taken from reference TRBV7-2 and TRBJ2-7, is GAGVSQSPSNKVTEKGKDVELRCDPISGHTALYWYRQSLGQGLEFLIYFQGNSAPDKSGLPSDRFSAERTGGSVSTLTIQRTQQEDSAVYLCASSPGTGLGHSYEQYFGPGTRLTVT.

This chain links TRBV13 with TRBJ2-7; 7 bases match TRBD1. The CDR3 has 17 amino acids. Germline V gives CDR1 PRHDT, CDR2 FYEKMQ (reference sequence). V shed 5 bases and J 4 bases; nucleotides not matched to a gene: 17. CDR3 DNA: TGTGCCAGCAGCCAGCAGATTAGACAGGGCCCGACTTACGAGCAGTACTTC. Translated, it gives CASSQQIRQGPTYEQYF.

The chain carries TRBV9 and TRBJ2-7; D gene ambiguous. The CDR3 totals 13 residues. V was trimmed by 0 bases and J by 6 bases, leaving 10 bases between them. Germline-derived CDR1 and CDR2 are SGDLS and YYNGEE. CDR3 in amino acids: CASSVAGSSEQYF. CDR3 coding DNA: TGTGCCAGCAGCGTAGCGGGTTCCAGCGAGCAGTACTTC.

This rearrangement joins TRBV6-1 to TRBJ1-1; D gene unclear. Germline loops: CDR1 MNHNS, CDR2 SASEGT. This CDR3 spans 16 amino acids. V was trimmed by 4 bases and J by 1 base, leaving 16 bases between them. The CDR3 bases are TGTGCCAGCAGTGTCTCTCTGACAAGAAAGAACACTGAAGCTTTCTTT. It is translated as CASSVSLTRKNTEAFF.